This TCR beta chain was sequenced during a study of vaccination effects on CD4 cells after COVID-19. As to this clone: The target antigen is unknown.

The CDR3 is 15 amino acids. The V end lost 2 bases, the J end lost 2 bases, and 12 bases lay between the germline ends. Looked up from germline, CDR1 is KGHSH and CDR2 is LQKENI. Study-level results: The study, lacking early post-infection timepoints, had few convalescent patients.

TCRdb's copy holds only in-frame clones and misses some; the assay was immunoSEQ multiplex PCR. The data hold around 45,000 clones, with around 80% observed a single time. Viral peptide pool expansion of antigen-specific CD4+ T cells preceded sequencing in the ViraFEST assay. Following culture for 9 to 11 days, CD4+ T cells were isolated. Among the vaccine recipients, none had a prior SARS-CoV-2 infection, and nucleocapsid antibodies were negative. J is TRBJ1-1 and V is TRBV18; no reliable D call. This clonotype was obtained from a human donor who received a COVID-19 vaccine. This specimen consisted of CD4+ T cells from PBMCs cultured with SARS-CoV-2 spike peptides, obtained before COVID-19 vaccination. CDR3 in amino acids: CASSPRRQENTEAFF. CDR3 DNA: TGTGCCAGCTCACCAAGACGTCAGGAAAACACTGAAGCTTTCTTT.